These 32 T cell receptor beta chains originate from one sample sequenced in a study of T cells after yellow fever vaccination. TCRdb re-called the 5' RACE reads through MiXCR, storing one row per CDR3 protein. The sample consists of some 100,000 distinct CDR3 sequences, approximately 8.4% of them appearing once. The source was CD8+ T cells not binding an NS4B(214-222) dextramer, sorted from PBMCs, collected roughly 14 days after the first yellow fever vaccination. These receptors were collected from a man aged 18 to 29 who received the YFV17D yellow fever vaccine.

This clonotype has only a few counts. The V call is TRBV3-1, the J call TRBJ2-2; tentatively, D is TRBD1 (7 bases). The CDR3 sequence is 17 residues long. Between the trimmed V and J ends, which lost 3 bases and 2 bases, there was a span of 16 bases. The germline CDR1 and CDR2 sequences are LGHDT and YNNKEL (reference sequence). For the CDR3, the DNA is TGTGCCAGCAGCCACCGCGGAGGGACAGACAACACCGGGGAGCTGTTTTTT. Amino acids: CASSHRGGTDNTGELFF.

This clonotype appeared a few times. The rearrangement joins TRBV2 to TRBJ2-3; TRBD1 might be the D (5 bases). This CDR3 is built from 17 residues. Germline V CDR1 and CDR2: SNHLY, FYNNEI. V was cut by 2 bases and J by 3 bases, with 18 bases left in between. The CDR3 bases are TGTGCCAGCAGTGAATTCCCGACAGACACGAAAACAGATACGCAGTATTTT. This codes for CASSEFPTDTKTDTQYF.

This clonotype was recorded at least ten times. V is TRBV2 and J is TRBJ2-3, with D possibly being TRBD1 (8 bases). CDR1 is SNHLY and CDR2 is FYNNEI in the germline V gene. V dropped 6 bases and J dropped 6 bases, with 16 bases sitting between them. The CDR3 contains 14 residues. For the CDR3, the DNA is TGTGCCAGCAGCGCCGGACAGGGAGGGGATACGCAGTATTTT. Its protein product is CASSAGQGGDTQYF.

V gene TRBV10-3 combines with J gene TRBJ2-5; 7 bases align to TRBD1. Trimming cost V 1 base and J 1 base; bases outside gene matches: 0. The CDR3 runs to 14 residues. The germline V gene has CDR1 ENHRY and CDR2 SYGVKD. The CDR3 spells CAISEWDSQETQYF. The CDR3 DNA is TGTGCCATCAGTGAGTGGGACAGCCAAGAGACCCAGTACTTC.

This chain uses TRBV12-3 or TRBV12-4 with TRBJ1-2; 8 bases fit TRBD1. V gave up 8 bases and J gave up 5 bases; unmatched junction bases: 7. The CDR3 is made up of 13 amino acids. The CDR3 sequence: CASAGTGLYGYTF. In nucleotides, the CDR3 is TGTGCCAGCGCAGGGACAGGTCTATATGGCTACACCTTC.

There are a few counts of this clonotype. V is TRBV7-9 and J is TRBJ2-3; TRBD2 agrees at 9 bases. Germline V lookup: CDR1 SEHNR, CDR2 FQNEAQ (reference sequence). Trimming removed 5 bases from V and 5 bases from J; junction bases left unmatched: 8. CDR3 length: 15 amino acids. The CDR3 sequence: CASSAAGGLGDTQYF. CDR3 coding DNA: TGTGCCAGCAGCGCGGCGGGGGGGCTAGGAGATACGCAGTATTTT.

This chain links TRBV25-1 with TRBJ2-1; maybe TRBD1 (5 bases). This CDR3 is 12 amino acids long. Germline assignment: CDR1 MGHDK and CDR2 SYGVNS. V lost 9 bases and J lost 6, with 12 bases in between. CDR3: CARADRINEQFF. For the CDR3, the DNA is TGTGCCAGAGCCGACAGAATCAATGAGCAGTTCTTC.

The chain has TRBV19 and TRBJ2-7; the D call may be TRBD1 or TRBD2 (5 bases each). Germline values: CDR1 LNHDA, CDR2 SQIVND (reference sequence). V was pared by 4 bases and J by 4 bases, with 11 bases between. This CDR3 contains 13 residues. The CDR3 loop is CASSTVWGYEQYV. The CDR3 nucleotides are TGTGCCAGTAGTACGGTTTGGGGGTACGAGCAGTACGTC.

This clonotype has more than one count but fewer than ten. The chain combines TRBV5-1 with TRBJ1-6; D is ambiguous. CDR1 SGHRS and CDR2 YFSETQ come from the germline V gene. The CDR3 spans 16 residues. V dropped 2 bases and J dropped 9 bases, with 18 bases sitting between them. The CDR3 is CASSFEVPGSGSPLHF. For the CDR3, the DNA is TGCGCCAGCAGCTTCGAGGTCCCGGGCAGTGGTTCACCCCTCCACTTT. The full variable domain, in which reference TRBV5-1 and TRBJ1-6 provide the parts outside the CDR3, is KAGVTQTPRYLIKTRGQQVTLSCSPISGHRSVSWYQQTPGQGLQFLFEYFSETQRNKGNFPGRFSGRQFSNSRSEMNVSTLELGDSALYLCASSFEVPGSGSPLHFGNGTRLTVT.

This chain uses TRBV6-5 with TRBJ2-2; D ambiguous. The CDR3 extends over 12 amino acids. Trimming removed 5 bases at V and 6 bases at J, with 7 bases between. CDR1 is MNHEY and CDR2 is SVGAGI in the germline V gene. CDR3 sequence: CASSHPAGELFF. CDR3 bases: TGTGCCAGCAGTCACCCGGCCGGGGAGCTGTTTTTT.

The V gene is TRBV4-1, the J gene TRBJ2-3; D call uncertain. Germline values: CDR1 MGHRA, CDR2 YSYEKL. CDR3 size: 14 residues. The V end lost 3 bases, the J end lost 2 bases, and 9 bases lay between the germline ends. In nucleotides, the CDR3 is TGCGCCAGCAGCCAGAGCGTCCACACAGATACGCAGTATTTT. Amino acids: CASSQSVHTDTQYF.

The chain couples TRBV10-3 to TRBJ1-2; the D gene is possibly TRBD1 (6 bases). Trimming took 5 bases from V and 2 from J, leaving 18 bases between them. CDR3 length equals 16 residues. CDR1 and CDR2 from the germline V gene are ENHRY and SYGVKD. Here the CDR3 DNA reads TGTGCCATCAGTCCAGGACAGTGGGGTAAAAACTATGGCTACACCTTC. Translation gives CAISPGQWGKNYGYTF.

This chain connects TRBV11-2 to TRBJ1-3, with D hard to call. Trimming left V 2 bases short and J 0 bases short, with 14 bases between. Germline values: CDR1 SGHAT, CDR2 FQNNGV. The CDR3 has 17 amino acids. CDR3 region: CASSLSRSLFSGNTIYF. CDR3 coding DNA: TGTGCCAGCAGCTTATCCAGGTCCTTGTTCTCTGGAAACACCATATATTTT.

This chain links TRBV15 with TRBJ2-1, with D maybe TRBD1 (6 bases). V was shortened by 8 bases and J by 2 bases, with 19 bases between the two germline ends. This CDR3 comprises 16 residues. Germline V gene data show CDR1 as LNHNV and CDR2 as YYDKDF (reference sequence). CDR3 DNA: TGTGCCACCGAAGGGGGTAGCCTTATGCCCTACAATGAGCAGTTCTTC. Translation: CATEGGSLMPYNEQFF.

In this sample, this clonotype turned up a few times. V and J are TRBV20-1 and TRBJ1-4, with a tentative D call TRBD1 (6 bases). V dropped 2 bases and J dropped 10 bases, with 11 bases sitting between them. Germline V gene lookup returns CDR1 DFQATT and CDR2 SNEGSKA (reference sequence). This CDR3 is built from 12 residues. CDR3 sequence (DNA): TGCAGTGCTAGAAGAACGGACAGAAAACTGTTTTTT. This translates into CSARRTDRKLFF.

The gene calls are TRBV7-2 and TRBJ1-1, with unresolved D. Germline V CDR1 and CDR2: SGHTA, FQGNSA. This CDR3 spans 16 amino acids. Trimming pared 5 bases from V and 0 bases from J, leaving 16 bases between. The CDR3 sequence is CASSLRPGGMNTEAFF. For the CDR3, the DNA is TGTGCCAGCAGCCTAAGGCCAGGAGGGATGAACACTGAAGCTTTCTTT.

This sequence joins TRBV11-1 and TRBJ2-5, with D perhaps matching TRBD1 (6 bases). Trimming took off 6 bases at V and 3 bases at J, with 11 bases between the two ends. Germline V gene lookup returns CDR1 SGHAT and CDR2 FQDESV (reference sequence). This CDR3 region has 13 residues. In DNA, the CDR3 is TGTGCCAGCAGTGGACAGATAGAAGAGACCCAGTACTTC. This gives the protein CASSGQIEETQYF.

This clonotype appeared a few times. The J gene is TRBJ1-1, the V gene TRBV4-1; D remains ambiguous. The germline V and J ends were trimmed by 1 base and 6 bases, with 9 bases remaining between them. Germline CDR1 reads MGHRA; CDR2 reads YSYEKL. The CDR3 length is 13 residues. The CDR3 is CASSQVGLAEAFF. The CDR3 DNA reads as TGCGCCAGCAGCCAAGTAGGGCTAGCTGAAGCTTTCTTT.

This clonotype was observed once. In nucleotides, the CDR3 is TGTGCCAGTAGTATAGCCACAGGACACCGGATGTCCTACGAGCAGTACTTC. The encoded protein is CASSIATGHRMSYEQYF. V is TRBV19 and J is TRBJ2-7; possible D gene TRBD1, 5 bases. From germline, CDR1 is LNHDA and CDR2 SQIVND (reference sequence). This CDR3 is built from 17 residues. V was cut by 1 base and J by 1 base, with 17 bases left in between.

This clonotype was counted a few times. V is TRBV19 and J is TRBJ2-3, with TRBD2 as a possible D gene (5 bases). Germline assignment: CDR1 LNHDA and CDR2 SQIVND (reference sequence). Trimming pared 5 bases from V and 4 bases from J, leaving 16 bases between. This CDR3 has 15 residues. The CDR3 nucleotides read TGTGCCAGTAGTGTGCGACTTGCGGGCGCAGATACGCAGTATTTT. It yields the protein CASSVRLAGADTQYF.

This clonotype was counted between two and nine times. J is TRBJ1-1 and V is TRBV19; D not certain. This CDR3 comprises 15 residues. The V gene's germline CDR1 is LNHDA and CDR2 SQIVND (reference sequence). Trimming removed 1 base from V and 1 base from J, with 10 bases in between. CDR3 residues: CASSIAPTGNTEAFF. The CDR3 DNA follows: TGTGCCAGTAGTATAGCCCCTACCGGGAACACTGAAGCTTTCTTT. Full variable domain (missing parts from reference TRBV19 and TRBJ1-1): DGGITQSPKYLFRKEGQNVTLSCEQNLNHDAMYWYRQDPGQGLRLIYYSQIVNDFQKGDIAEGYSVSREKKESFPLTVTSAQKNPTAFYLCASSIAPTGNTEAFFGQGTRLTVV.

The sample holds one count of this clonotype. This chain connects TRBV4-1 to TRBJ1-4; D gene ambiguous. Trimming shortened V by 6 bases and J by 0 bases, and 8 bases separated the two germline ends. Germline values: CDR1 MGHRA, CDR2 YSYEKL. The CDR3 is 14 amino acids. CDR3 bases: TGCGCCAGCAGTCCGACGGCAACTAATGAAAAACTGTTTTTT. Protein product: CASSPTATNEKLFF.

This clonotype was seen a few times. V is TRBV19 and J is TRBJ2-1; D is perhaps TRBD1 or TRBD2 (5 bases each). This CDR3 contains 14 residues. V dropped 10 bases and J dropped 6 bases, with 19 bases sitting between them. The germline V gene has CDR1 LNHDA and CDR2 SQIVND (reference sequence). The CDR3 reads CATSGPGYFNEQFF. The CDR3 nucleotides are TGTGCCACTTCAGGGCCGGGGTACTTCAATGAGCAGTTCTTC.

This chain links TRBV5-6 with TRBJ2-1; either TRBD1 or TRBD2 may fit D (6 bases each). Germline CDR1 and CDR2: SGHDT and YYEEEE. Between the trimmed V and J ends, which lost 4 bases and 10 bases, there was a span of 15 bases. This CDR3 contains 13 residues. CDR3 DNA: TGTGCCAGCAGCCCCGGGGGCCGAGGGGAGCAGTTCTTC. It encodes CASSPGGRGEQFF.

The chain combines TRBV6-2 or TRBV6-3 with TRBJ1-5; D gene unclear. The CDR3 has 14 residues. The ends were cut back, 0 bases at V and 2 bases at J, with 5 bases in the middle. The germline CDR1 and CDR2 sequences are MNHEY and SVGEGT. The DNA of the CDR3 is TGTGCCAGCAGTTACTCCCCCGGCAATCAGCCCCAGCATTTT. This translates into CASSYSPGNQPQHF.

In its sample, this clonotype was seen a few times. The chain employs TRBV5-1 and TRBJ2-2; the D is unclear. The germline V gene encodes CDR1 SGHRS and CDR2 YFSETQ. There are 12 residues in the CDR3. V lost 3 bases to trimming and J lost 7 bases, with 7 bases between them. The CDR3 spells CASSYSIGELFF. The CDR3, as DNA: TGCGCCAGCAGCTACAGTATCGGGGAGCTGTTTTTT.

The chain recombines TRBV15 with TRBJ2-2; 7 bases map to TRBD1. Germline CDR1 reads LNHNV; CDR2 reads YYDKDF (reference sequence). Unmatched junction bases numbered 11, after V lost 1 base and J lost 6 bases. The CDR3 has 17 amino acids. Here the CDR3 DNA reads TGTGCCACCAGCAGAGTAACCCTTAATGACAGGGCCGGGGAGCTGTTTTTT. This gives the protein CATSRVTLNDRAGELFF. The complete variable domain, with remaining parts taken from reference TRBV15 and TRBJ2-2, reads DAMVIQNPRYQVTQFGKPVTLSCSQTLNHNVMYWYQQKSSQAPKLLFHYYDKDFNNEADTPDNFQSRRPNTSFCFLDIRSPGLGDTAMYLCATSRVTLNDRAGELFFGEGSRLTVL.

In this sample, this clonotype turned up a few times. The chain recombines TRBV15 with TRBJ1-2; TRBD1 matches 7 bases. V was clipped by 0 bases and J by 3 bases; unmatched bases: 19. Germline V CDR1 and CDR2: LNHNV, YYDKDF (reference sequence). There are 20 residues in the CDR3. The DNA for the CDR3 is TGTGCCACCAGCAGAGACCTTCTATCCTGGCAGGGGGGATTCGACTATGGCTACACCTTC. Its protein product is CATSRDLLSWQGGFDYGYTF.

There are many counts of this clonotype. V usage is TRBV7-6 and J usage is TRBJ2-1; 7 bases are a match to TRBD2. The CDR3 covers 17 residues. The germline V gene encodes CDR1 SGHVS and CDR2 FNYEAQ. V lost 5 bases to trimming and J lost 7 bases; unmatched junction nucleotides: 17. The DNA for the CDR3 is TGTGCCAGCAGCCCCGGGATGGGGGGGGATAATGTGAATGAGCAGTTCTTC. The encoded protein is CASSPGMGGDNVNEQFF.

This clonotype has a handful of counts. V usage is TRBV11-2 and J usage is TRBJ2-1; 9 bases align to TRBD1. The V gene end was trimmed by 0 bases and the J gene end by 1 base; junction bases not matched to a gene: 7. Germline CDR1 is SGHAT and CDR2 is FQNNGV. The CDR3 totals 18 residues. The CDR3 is CASSLDWADRGSYNEQFF. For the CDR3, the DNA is TGTGCCAGCAGCTTAGATTGGGCAGACAGGGGGTCCTACAATGAGCAGTTCTTC.

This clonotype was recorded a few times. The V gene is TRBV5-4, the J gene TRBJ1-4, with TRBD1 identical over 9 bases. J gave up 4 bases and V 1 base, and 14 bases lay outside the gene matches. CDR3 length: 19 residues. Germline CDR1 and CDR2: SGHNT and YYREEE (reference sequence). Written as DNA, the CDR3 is TGTGCCAGCAGCTTGTACCCGAGACAGGGGGTCCCCGATAATGAAAAACTGTTTTTT. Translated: CASSLYPRQGVPDNEKLFF.

This CDR3 is CASSPGQDSNQPQHF. The CDR3 DNA reads TGTGCCAGCAGCCCCGGACAGGATAGCAATCAGCCCCAGCATTTT. The chain uses TRBV4-2 and TRBJ1-5; 7 bases agree with TRBD1. The CDR3 spans 15 residues. CDR1 LGHNA and CDR2 YNFKEQ come from the germline V gene. V was clipped by 4 bases and J by 0 bases; unmatched bases: 3.